A single sample is the source of the 29 T cell receptor beta chains below, sequenced in a study of shared clonotypes between healthy human individuals. Sequencing used immunoSEQ multiplex PCR; TCRdb keeps in-frame clones, though not all of them. The table shows 1.6 million or so clones, with about 96% occurring only once. The sequenced sample was naive CD4+ T cells sorted from blood. Subset indicated: CD45RA+ positively selected. The receptors were gathered from a man younger than 45 in good health.

This clone was seen once. V usage is TRBV11-2 and J usage is TRBJ2-7; 14 bases map to TRBD2. J lost 2 bases, V lost 6 bases, and 6 bases had no gene match. CDR3 length: 16 residues. Per the germline V gene, CDR1 is SGHAT and CDR2 is FQNNGV. The CDR3 reads CASSSATSGRAYEQYF. CDR3 coding DNA: TGTGCCAGCAGTTCCGCGACTAGCGGGAGGGCCTACGAGCAGTACTTC.

V and J are TRBV5-4 and TRBJ1-1; D is ambiguous. Germline CDR1 is SGHNT and CDR2 is YYREEE (reference sequence). The CDR3 extends over 15 amino acids. The ends were cut back, 5 bases at V and 6 bases at J, with 20 bases in the middle. Written as DNA, the CDR3 is TGTGCCAGCAGTACCACCCCGGGCCCTAACGCTGAAGCTTTCTTT. Translation: CASSTTPGPNAEAFF.

The V call is TRBV28, the J call TRBJ2-7, with 8 bases fitting TRBD2. V lost 10 bases, J lost 4 bases, and 3 bases stayed unmatched. This CDR3 region has 11 residues. Germline values: CDR1 MDHEN, CDR2 SYDVKM. CDR3 sequence (DNA): TGTGCCACAGCGGGGGTTTACGAGCAGTACTTC. As protein: CATAGVYEQYF.

The chain links TRBV7-9 to TRBJ2-2; no reliable D call. Germline CDR1 and CDR2: SEHNR and FQNEAQ (reference sequence). This CDR3 has 11 residues. Trimming left V 8 bases short and J 4 bases short, with 5 bases between. CDR3 loop: CASRSTGELFF. CDR3 nucleotide sequence: TGTGCCAGCCGCTCCACCGGGGAGCTGTTTTTT.

The J gene is TRBJ2-2, the V gene TRBV19, with D tentatively TRBD1 (9 bases). The CDR3 spans 18 residues. The germline V gene encodes CDR1 LNHDA and CDR2 SQIVND (reference sequence). V was cut by 3 bases and J by 0 bases, with 17 bases left in between. The chain's CDR3 is CASSIRGQGLANTGELFF. The CDR3 DNA follows: TGTGCCAGTAGTATCAGGGGACAGGGACTAGCGAACACCGGGGAGCTGTTTTTT.

The chain recombines TRBV28 with TRBJ1-3; D call uncertain. V dropped 4 bases and J dropped 2 bases, with 6 bases sitting between them. Germline V CDR1 and CDR2: MDHEN, SYDVKM. The CDR3 runs to 13 residues. The CDR3 coding sequence is TGTGCCAGCAGTTATACAGCTGGAAACACCATATATTTT. This translates into CASSYTAGNTIYF.

This chain connects TRBV5-4 to TRBJ1-5; the match to TRBD1 covers 7 bases. The CDR3 extends over 13 amino acids. Looked up from germline, CDR1 is SGHNT and CDR2 is YYREEE (reference sequence). Germline trimming cut 4 bases from V and 5 bases from J; bases unmatched to any gene: 3. CDR3 nucleotide sequence: TGTGCCAGCAGCATCCAGGGGGATCAGCCCCAGCATTTT. Translating gives CASSIQGDQPQHF.

The CDR3 region is CASGTTSGTYEQFF. For the CDR3, the DNA is TGCGCCAGCGGTACGACTAGCGGGACCTATGAGCAGTTCTTC. The chain has TRBV5-1 and TRBJ2-1; 11 bases agree with TRBD2. The germline V gene has CDR1 SGHRS and CDR2 YFSETQ. This CDR3 contains 14 residues. With V trimmed by 7 bases and J by 8 bases, 8 bases remained unmatched.

This sequence joins TRBV18 and TRBJ2-7; TRBD2 aligns across 8 bases. The CDR3 totals 17 residues. CDR1 and CDR2 (germline): KGHSH, LQKENI. With 2 bases clipped from V and 5 bases from J, the junction kept 14 bases outside the gene matches. The DNA for the CDR3 is TGTGCCAGCTCACCATTAGACGGGCCTAGCGGGTCCCACGAGCAGTACTTC. Its protein is CASSPLDGPSGSHEQYF. The full variable domain, with the rest looked up from reference TRBV18 and TRBJ2-7, is NAGVMQNPRHLVRRRGQEARLRCSPMKGHSHVYWYRQLPEEGLKFMVYLQKENIIDESGMPKERFSAEFPKEGPSILRIQQVVRGDSAAYFCASSPLDGPSGSHEQYFGPGTRLTVT.

This chain connects TRBV6-5 to TRBJ1-2, with 10 bases aligning to TRBD1. The CDR3 loop spans 15 amino acids. V lost 6 bases to trimming and J lost 7 bases; unmatched junction nucleotides: 11. Germline V gene lookup returns CDR1 MNHEY and CDR2 SVGAGI. CDR3 region: CASSPDRGRGSGYTF. The CDR3 region has the DNA TGTGCCAGCAGCCCCGACAGGGGGCGCGGGTCTGGCTACACCTTC.

The V and J genes are TRBV6-5 and TRBJ2-7; a possible D gene is TRBD1 (5 bases). Per germline, CDR1 MNHEY and CDR2 SVGAGI. CDR3 length: 14 amino acids. With 6 bases removed from V and 0 bases from J, the gap between germline ends came to 12 bases. CDR3 in DNA: TGTGCCAGCAGCCCCTATAGGGGCTCCTACGAGCAGTACTTC. Its protein is CASSPYRGSYEQYF.

The chain employs TRBV30 and TRBJ2-7; TRBD2 matches 13 bases. Germline CDR1 GTSNPN, CDR2 SVGIG (reference sequence). V shed 0 bases and J 0 bases; nucleotides not matched to a gene: 5. The CDR3 contains 17 residues. The DNA for the CDR3 is TGTGCCTGGAGTGTAGGACTAGCGGGAGACCTCTCCTACGAGCAGTACTTC. The encoded protein is CAWSVGLAGDLSYEQYF.

Comments on this clone: A junction boundary mismatches the germline segment, possibly from a read error. This CDR3 reads CASSLSGGLSF. The CDR3 DNA reads TGTGCCAGCAGCTTATCAGGGGGGCTTTCCTTT. V is TRBV7-9 and J is TRBJ1-4, with TRBD1 matching over 7 bases. This CDR3 has 11 residues. Germline values: CDR1 SEHNR, CDR2 FQNEAQ (reference sequence).

This clone was recorded at least ten times. V gene TRBV5-1 combines with J gene TRBJ2-7; tentatively, D is TRBD1 (6 bases). The CDR3 contains 13 residues. Between the trimmed V and J ends, which lost 4 bases and 9 bases, there was a span of 17 bases. CDR1 SGHRS and CDR2 YFSETQ come from the germline V gene. The CDR3 sequence: CASSTGTPLRQYF. The CDR3 region has the DNA TGCGCCAGCAGCACCGGGACACCTCTACGGCAGTACTTC.

The rearrangement joins TRBV10-3 to TRBJ2-1; 8 bases map to TRBD2. The CDR3 totals 16 residues. The ends lost 7 bases at V and 7 bases at J; junction bases unmatched: 15. The germline V gene has CDR1 ENHRY and CDR2 SYGVKD. The CDR3 nucleotides are TGTGCCATCACTCCGGCGCCGGGGACTAGTAGGAATGAGCAGTTCTTC. Encoded protein: CAITPAPGTSRNEQFF.

The chain has TRBV28 and TRBJ2-6; 7 bases align to TRBD1. Germline lookup yields CDR1 MDHEN and CDR2 SYDVKM. Trimming cost V 6 bases and J 1 base; bases outside gene matches: 3. This CDR3 region has 15 residues. CDR3 sequence (DNA): TGTGCCAGCAGGTCAGGGGGATCTGGGGCCAACGTCCTGACTTTC. Amino acid sequence: CASRSGGSGANVLTF.

CDR3 bases: TGTGCCAGCAGTGAGACGGGGGGGAGCAATCAGCCCCAGCATTTT. It is translated as CASSETGGSNQPQHF. The chain joins TRBV6-4 to TRBJ1-5, with D maybe TRBD1 (5 bases). Per the germline V gene, CDR1 is MRHNA and CDR2 is SNTAGT. This CDR3 is 15 amino acids long. V was clipped by 3 bases and J by 1 base, with 10 bases between them.

CDR3 amino acids: CASSLGAFEGGTEAFF. The CDR3 coding sequence is TGTGCCAGCAGTCTTGGAGCGTTCGAGGGAGGCACTGAAGCTTTCTTT. J is TRBJ1-1 and V is TRBV28; D gene uncertain. The CDR3 has 16 amino acids. The germline V gene encodes CDR1 MDHEN and CDR2 SYDVKM. With 5 bases removed from V and 4 bases from J, the gap between germline ends came to 20 bases.

V is TRBV7-8 and J is TRBJ2-5, with a possible D match to TRBD1 (6 bases). Germline V lookup: CDR1 SGHVS, CDR2 FQNEAQ. The CDR3 runs to 14 residues. The germline V and J ends were trimmed by 1 base and 4 bases, with 10 bases remaining between them. The CDR3 coding sequence is TGTGCCAGCAGCTTAGTGGGGGCCCTAGAGACCCAGTACTTC. Encoded protein: CASSLVGALETQYF.

The chain is built from TRBV7-3 and TRBJ2-1; 9 positions match TRBD2. Germline-derived CDR1 and CDR2 are SGHTA and FQGTGA. Germline trimming cut 4 bases from V and 5 bases from J; bases unmatched to any gene: 6. The CDR3 spans 15 residues. The CDR3 DNA reads as TGTGCCAGCAGCTCATTAGCGGGAGACAACAATGAGCAGTTCTTC. Protein: CASSSLAGDNNEQFF.

The V and J genes are TRBV18 and TRBJ2-7; 8 nucleotides line up with TRBD1. Looked up from germline, CDR1 is KGHSH and CDR2 is LQKENI. V lost 4 bases, J lost 1 base, and 6 bases stayed unmatched. The CDR3 consists of 15 residues. The CDR3 coding sequence is TGTGCCAGCTCACGACGGACAGGGTCGTCCTACGAGCAGTACTTC. It specifies CASSRRTGSSYEQYF. Full variable domain (rest looked up from reference TRBV18 and TRBJ2-7): NAGVMQNPRHLVRRRGQEARLRCSPMKGHSHVYWYRQLPEEGLKFMVYLQKENIIDESGMPKERFSAEFPKEGPSILRIQQVVRGDSAAYFCASSRRTGSSYEQYFGPGTRLTVT.

The chain uses TRBV14 and TRBJ1-2, with D perhaps matching TRBD1 (5 bases). Trimming shortened V by 6 bases and J by 0 bases, and 8 bases separated the two germline ends. This CDR3 is built from 13 residues. Per germline, CDR1 SGHDN and CDR2 FVKESK. The CDR3 loop reads CASSPGPNYGYTF. The CDR3 region has the DNA TGTGCCAGCAGTCCGGGACCTAACTATGGCTACACCTTC.

The chain recombines TRBV29-1 with TRBJ2-7; no definite D call. This CDR3 spans 14 amino acids. V was pared by 0 bases and J by 0 bases, with 9 bases between. CDR1 and CDR2 (germline): SQVTM, ANQGSEA. DNA of the CDR3: TGCAGCGTTGAAGATTGGCAGGACTCCTACGAGCAGTACTTC. Translated: CSVEDWQDSYEQYF.

The chain is built from TRBV9 and TRBJ2-1, with TRBD2 matching over 11 bases. Germline loops: CDR1 SGDLS, CDR2 YYNGEE. The CDR3 contains 15 residues. V lost 5 bases and J lost 3; bases outside the gene matches: 4. This CDR3 reads CASRAGLAVYNEQFF. CDR3 DNA sequence: TGTGCCAGCAGGGCGGGACTAGCGGTCTACAATGAGCAGTTCTTC.

The rearrangement uses TRBV7-2 and TRBJ2-7; 10 bases match TRBD2. There are 17 residues in the CDR3. With 1 base clipped from V and 4 bases from J, the junction kept 10 bases outside the gene matches. Germline V CDR1 and CDR2: SGHTA, FQGNSA. The CDR3 loop reads CASSLGVRTSGIYEQYF. The CDR3 nucleotides are TGTGCCAGCAGCTTAGGAGTCAGAACTAGCGGGATATACGAGCAGTACTTC.

The genes are TRBV11-2 and TRBJ2-7; 12 nucleotides align to TRBD2. This CDR3 contains 15 residues. Germline CDR1 reads SGHAT; CDR2 reads FQNNGV. The V and J ends lost 4 bases and 3 bases, in that order; junction bases with no gene match: 4. Here the CDR3 DNA reads TGTGCCAGCAGCTCAGAACTAGCGGGAGGCTACGAGCAGTACTTC. This encodes CASSSELAGGYEQYF.

Comment on this clone: This CDR3 is also generated by other DNA sequences in the sample. V gene TRBV7-6 combines with J gene TRBJ2-2; tentative D call: TRBD1 (6 bases). CDR1 and CDR2 (germline): SGHVS, FNYEAQ. V lost 1 base and J 0 bases, leaving 6 bases between the germline ends. This CDR3 contains 15 residues. The CDR3 DNA reads as TGTGCCAGCAGCTTAGGGACAGCGAACACCGGGGAGCTGTTTTTT. Protein product: CASSLGTANTGELFF. Complete variable domain (other parts from reference TRBV7-6 and TRBJ2-2): GAGVSQSPRYKVTKRGQDVALRCDPISGHVSLYWYRQALGQGPEFLTYFNYEAQQDKSGLPNDRFSAERPEGSISTLTIQRTEQRDSAMYRCASSLGTANTGELFFGEGSRLTVL.

The chain joins TRBV18 to TRBJ2-7, with 7 bases lining up with TRBD1. V lost 0 bases, J lost 1 base, and 6 bases stayed unmatched. The CDR3 length is 16 residues. Germline CDR1 and CDR2: KGHSH and LQKENI. CDR3 in amino acids: CASSPPSAQGSYEQYF. The CDR3 region has the DNA TGTGCCAGCTCACCACCATCGGCACAGGGGTCCTACGAGCAGTACTTC. Together with reference TRBV18 and TRBJ2-7, the CDR3 gives the full variable domain: NAGVMQNPRHLVRRRGQEARLRCSPMKGHSHVYWYRQLPEEGLKFMVYLQKENIIDESGMPKERFSAEFPKEGPSILRIQQVVRGDSAAYFCASSPPSAQGSYEQYFGPGTRLTVT.

The chain carries TRBV7-9 and TRBJ2-5, with D perhaps TRBD1 (5 bases). Trimming stripped 4 bases from V and 5 bases from J, with 20 bases between. The germline gives CDR1 SEHNR, CDR2 FQNEAQ (reference sequence). The CDR3 has 16 amino acids. CDR3 sequence reads: CASSSNIERGKETQYF. The CDR3 coding sequence is TGTGCCAGCAGCTCTAACATTGAAAGGGGAAAGGAGACCCAGTACTTC.